This T cell receptor beta chain is from a study of T cell changes during pregnancy in multiple sclerosis (dated by TCRdb to the late 2010s). Regarding the complete study: The study examined how the T cell repertoire changed over the course of pregnancy in women with multiple sclerosis.

The method was the immunoSEQ multiplex PCR assay. TCRdb mirrors the immuneACCESS table, restricted to in-frame sequences. Some clones are absent from its copies; in checked studies, under half trace to an unresolved V gene, and the reason for the others is unknown. In this sample the table shows tens of thousands of clones, 80% to 95% of which occur a single time. The ten largest make up 5.5% to 8% of the sample. Trimming takes 2 bases off V and 3 bases off J; junction bases not matched to a gene: 10. Looking up the germline V gene yields CDR1 SNHLY and CDR2 FYNNEI. The CDR3 runs 16 residues from the cysteine to the phenylalanine. Of the read, only the CDR3 DNA is kept; its 48 bases are in frame from base 1. Note on this clone: Its antigen is not yet known. Base-call qualities are not available, and no considerably larger clone is one nucleotide away.

The clonotype originates from a female donor in good health, enrolled as a control in a pregnancy study. The sequenced sample was peripheral blood, obtained in the third trimester of pregnancy. The sequence is built from TRBV2 and TRBJ2-7, with 7 central nucleotides matching TRBD2. The CDR3 protein: CASSELGAGADYEQYF. The DNA reads as follows: TGTGCCAGCAGTGAATTGGGTGCGGGAGCGGACTACGAGCAGTACTTC. Full variable domain (CDR3 extended with the reference TRBV2 and TRBJ2-7 proteins): EPEVTQTPSHQVTQMGQEVILRCVPISNHLYFYWYRQILGQKVEFLVSFYNNEISEKSEIFDDQFSVERPDGSNFTLKIRSTKLEDSAMYFCASSELGAGADYEQYFGPGTRLTVT.